Presented here are 19 T cell receptor beta chains from one specimen sequenced in a study of regulatory T cells in long-lasting Graves disease. This sample's time point: newly diagnosed GD, antithyroid drugs for less than 3 months. After RNA was extracted from PBMCs, the TCR library was made from it. Building of the TCR beta libraries involved iRepertoire HTBI primers and Arm-PCR of CDR3 regions. TCRdb itself ran the multiplex PCR reads through MiXCR, one entry per CDR3 protein. The repertoire has over 300,000 distinct CDR3 sequences, 15% to 17% of them found once; the top ten carry roughly 20%. Sequenced here: peripheral blood mononuclear cells (PBMCs), sampled at new diagnosis, from a patient treated with antithyroid drugs. All receptors derive from a female donor with Graves disease.

The sample holds many counts of this clonotype. This sequence joins TRBV5-5 and TRBJ1-2; TRBD1 might be the D (6 bases). This CDR3 has 15 residues. Trimming removed 0 bases from V and 4 bases from J, with 13 bases in between. Germline V gene data show CDR1 as SGHKS and CDR2 as YYEKEE (reference sequence). The DNA of the CDR3 is TGTGCCAGCAGCTTGGGGAACAGGGAACCCTATGGCTACACCTTC. It yields the protein CASSLGNREPYGYTF.

The chain links TRBV5-1 to TRBJ1-1; D perhaps matches TRBD1 (5 bases). V was shortened by 2 bases and J by 5 bases, with 16 bases between the two germline ends. Germline values: CDR1 SGHRS, CDR2 YFSETQ. The length of the CDR3 is 15 residues. CDR3 protein: CASSFNGGAGTEAFF. DNA of the CDR3: TGCGCCAGCAGCTTTAATGGAGGGGCTGGAACTGAAGCTTTCTTT.

This clonotype showed up many times. This chain uses TRBV20-1 with TRBJ2-1; 12 positions match TRBD2. The CDR3 runs 16 residues. Germline V gene data show CDR1 as DFQATT and CDR2 as SNEGSKA (reference sequence). Unmatched junction bases numbered 13, after V lost 7 bases and J lost 6 bases. The CDR3 loop is CSVLSPSGRAVNEQFF. The CDR3 DNA sequence: TGCAGTGTCCTGAGTCCTAGCGGGAGGGCAGTCAATGAGCAGTTCTTC.

There are many counts of this clonotype. This chain joins TRBV7-2 and TRBJ1-5, with unresolved D. Trimming stripped 1 base from V and 4 bases from J, with 11 bases between. Germline CDR1 and CDR2: SGHTA and FQGNSA. This CDR3 region has 15 residues. Here the CDR3 reads CASSLGYGDNQPQHF. CDR3 DNA: TGTGCCAGCAGCTTAGGTTACGGGGATAATCAGCCCCAGCATTTT.

This clonotype was seen repeatedly, ten times or more. This chain connects TRBV28 to TRBJ2-7; perhaps TRBD1 as D (5 bases). V was clipped by 2 bases and J by 1 base, with 12 bases between them. CDR3 size: 15 residues. Looked up from germline, CDR1 is MDHEN and CDR2 is SYDVKM. The CDR3 bases are TGTGCCAGCAGTTTACTCCGAGACAGTTCCTACGAGCAGTACTTC. Encoded protein: CASSLLRDSSYEQYF.

This clonotype was observed at least ten times. The CDR3 region is CSAQEGDGVSYEQYF. DNA for the CDR3: TGCAGTGCCCAAGAGGGGGACGGAGTCTCCTACGAGCAGTACTTC. The chain links TRBV20-1 to TRBJ2-7; D possibly corresponds to TRBD1 (6 bases). Trimming stripped 6 bases from V and 0 bases from J, with 18 bases between. The CDR3 runs 15 residues. CDR1 DFQATT and CDR2 SNEGSKA come from the germline V gene (reference sequence).

The chain employs TRBV5-1 and TRBJ2-3; D is tentatively TRBD1 or TRBD2 (5 bases each). The CDR3 is made up of 15 amino acids. Per the germline V gene, CDR1 is SGHRS and CDR2 is YFSETQ. Trimming removed 0 bases from V and 4 bases from J, with 12 bases in between. The CDR3 bases are TGCGCCAGCAGCTTGGTTGGGGGACGACCAGATACGCAGTATTTT. It translates to CASSLVGGRPDTQYF.

This clonotype was detected ten times or more. This chain links TRBV12-3 or TRBV12-4 with TRBJ1-5; D gene ambiguous. The CDR3 totals 15 residues. V lost 2 bases, J lost 0 bases, and 8 bases lay in between. CDR3 nucleotide sequence: TGTGCCAGCAGTTTACCCCCAGCTAGCAATCAGCCCCAGCATTTT. It is translated as CASSLPPASNQPQHF.

Comment on this clonotype: Being one base from a much bigger clone, this may be a read error. The V call is TRBV2, the J call TRBJ2-2; 7 positions agree with TRBD1. The length of the CDR3 is 15 residues. V lost 3 bases to trimming and J lost 5 bases; unmatched junction nucleotides: 6. CDR1 is SNHLY, CDR2 FYNNEI, per germline. CDR3 sequence: CASSEARQGTGELFF. CDR3 DNA sequence: TGTGCCAGCAGTGAGGCGAGACAGGGAACCGGGGAGCTGTTTTTT.

This clonotype was detected only once. The V and J genes are TRBV6-1 and TRBJ2-1; TRBD1 matches at 9 bases. CDR1 and CDR2 (germline): MNHNS, SASEGT. This CDR3 comprises 15 residues. The V and J ends lost 6 bases and 9 bases, in that order; junction bases with no gene match: 12. DNA of the CDR3: TGTGCCAGCAGGACATTAGGACAGGGGAGAGGTGAGCAGTTCTTC. Protein sequence: CASRTLGQGRGEQFF.

CDR3 loop: CASSPGTGTNEKLFF. The DNA of the CDR3 is TGTGCCAGCAGCCCTGGGACGGGAACTAATGAAAAACTGTTTTTT. The chain is built from TRBV7-2 and TRBJ1-4; the D gene is possibly TRBD1 (5 bases). Trimming cost V 5 bases and J 1 base, with 11 bases left between them. This CDR3 spans 15 amino acids. Germline CDR1 is SGHTA and CDR2 is FQGNSA. The full variable domain, its missing parts supplied by reference TRBV7-2 and TRBJ1-4, is GAGVSQSPSNKVTEKGKDVELRCDPISGHTALYWYRQSLGQGLEFLIYFQGNSAPDKSGLPSDRFSAERTGGSVSTLTIQRTQQEDSAVYLCASSPGTGTNEKLFFGSGTQLSVL.

Here the CDR3 DNA reads TGTGCCAGTAGACCCACTAGCGGTTACAATGAGCAGTTCTTC. Residues: CASRPTSGYNEQFF. This chain uses TRBV19 with TRBJ2-1, with 8 bases matching TRBD2. V dropped 6 bases and J dropped 4; count of bases not matched to a gene: 5. There are 14 residues in the CDR3. Germline assignment: CDR1 LNHDA and CDR2 SQIVND (reference sequence).

This clonotype has ten or more counts. This chain joins TRBV7-2 and TRBJ2-5, with D tentatively TRBD1 (5 bases). In germline, CDR1 is SGHTA, CDR2 FQGNSA. The CDR3 has 14 residues. V gave up 2 bases and J gave up 5 bases, with 12 bases separating them. This CDR3 reads CASSLPSGAETQYF. CDR3 in DNA: TGTGCCAGCAGCTTACCTAGTGGGGCTGAGACCCAGTACTTC.

This clonotype was counted at least ten times. CDR3 sequence: CASSQLAGTGYGYTF. CDR3 nucleotides: TGTGCCAGCAGCCAACTCGCCGGGACAGGGTATGGCTACACCTTC. The chain combines TRBV14 with TRBJ1-2, with 9 bases aligning to TRBD1. The junction had 6 bases not matched to a gene; V was cut back by 2 bases and J by 5 bases. CDR1 is SGHDN, CDR2 FVKESK, per germline. The CDR3 runs 15 residues.

V usage is TRBV4-1 and J usage is TRBJ2-4; the D gene is possibly TRBD1 (6 bases). The CDR3 runs to 15 residues. The V gene lost 3 bases and the J gene lost 2 bases, with 11 bases spanning the gap. Germline CDR1 MGHRA, CDR2 YSYEKL. The DNA of the CDR3 is TGCGCCAGCAGCCACTACAGGGAGACCAAAAACATTCAGTACTTC. It codes for CASSHYRETKNIQYF.

This clonotype was seen a few times. The rearrangement uses TRBV15 and TRBJ2-5; TRBD1 might be the D (6 bases). This CDR3 is built from 16 residues. With 3 bases removed from V and 1 base from J, the gap between germline ends came to 15 bases. The germline CDR1 and CDR2 sequences are LNHNV and YYDKDF (reference sequence). DNA for the CDR3: TGTGCCACCAGCAGTAATTTCGGACAGCTCCAAGAGACCCAGTACTTC. Protein sequence: CATSSNFGQLQETQYF. Combining the CDR3 with reference TRBV15 and TRBJ2-5 gives the whole variable domain DAMVIQNPRYQVTQFGKPVTLSCSQTLNHNVMYWYQQKSSQAPKLLFHYYDKDFNNEADTPDNFQSRRPNTSFCFLDIRSPGLGDTAMYLCATSSNFGQLQETQYFGPGTRLLVL.

Remarks on this clonotype: This is likely an artifact of a read error, given a far larger clone one base away. The genes are TRBV7-2 and TRBJ1-4; D not resolved. Germline assignment: CDR1 SGHTA and CDR2 FQGNSA. CDR3 length: 13 residues. This CDR3 is CACSLATDEKLFF. The CDR3 DNA reads TGTGCCTGCAGCTTAGCCACAGATGAAAAACTGTTTTTT.

The table lists this clonotype with many counts. This chain links TRBV27 with TRBJ1-5; 8 bases are a match to TRBD1. This CDR3 contains 11 residues. Germline V lookup: CDR1 MNHEY, CDR2 SMNVEV (reference sequence). The CDR3 loop reads CGTGNNQPQHF. The CDR3 DNA is TGTGGGACAGGGAACAATCAGCCCCAGCATTTT.

This clonotype was observed many times. This CDR3 is CAAIQGTDGNTIYF. In DNA, the CDR3 is TGTGCCGCCATACAGGGAACTGATGGAAACACCATATATTTT. This chain links TRBV5-6 with TRBJ1-3; D perhaps matches TRBD1 (6 bases). The V end lost 10 bases, the J end lost 3 bases, and 17 bases lay between the germline ends. This CDR3 contains 14 residues. CDR1 and CDR2 from the germline V gene are SGHDT and YYEEEE.